This T cell receptor (beta chain) was observed in a study of monozygotic twins with inflammatory bowel disease. The CDR3 runs to 14 residues. Germline lookup yields CDR1 SGHRS and CDR2 YFSETQ. Molecular identifiers with 6-nucleotide sample barcodes were added during cDNA synthesis via template switching. Using the 5' RACE reads, TCRdb records one entry per CDR3 protein without DNA. This repertoire includes about 140,000 distinct CDR3 sequences. In regard to this clonotype: Its target is unknown.

Study outcomes and limitations: IBD-affected twins scored below their healthy co-twins in TCRbeta diversity (inverse Simpson).

The gene calls are TRBV5-1 and TRBJ2-3; TCRdb gives TRBD1 as the D gene, but with no DNA this cannot be confirmed. This clonotype was obtained from a human donor with ulcerative colitis or Crohn's disease, or a healthy co-twin of an affected twin (not recorded which). The sequenced sample was blood. The CDR3 spells CAISFRQGTDTQYF. Complete variable domain (other parts from reference TRBV5-1 and TRBJ2-3): KAGVTQTPRYLIKTRGQQVTLSCSPISGHRSVSWYQQTPGQGLQFLFEYFSETQRNKGNFPGRFSGRQFSNSRSEMNVSTLELGDSALYLCAISFRQGTDTQYFGPGTRLTVL.